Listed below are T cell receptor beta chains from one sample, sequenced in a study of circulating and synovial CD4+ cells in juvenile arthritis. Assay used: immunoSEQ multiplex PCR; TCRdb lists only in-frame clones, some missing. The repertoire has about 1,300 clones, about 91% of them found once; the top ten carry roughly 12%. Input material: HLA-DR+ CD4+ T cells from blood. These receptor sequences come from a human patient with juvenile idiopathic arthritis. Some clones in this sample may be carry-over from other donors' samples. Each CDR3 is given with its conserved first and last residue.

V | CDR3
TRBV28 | CASSFEGYGTGGGQPQHF
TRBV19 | CATNRLADNTGELFF
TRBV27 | CASSPGLALNTGELFF
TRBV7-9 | CASSQDRGRSEKLFF
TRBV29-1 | CSVERFGGPRNEQFF
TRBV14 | CASSLRTGKMSNEKLFF
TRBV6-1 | CASSRRDSTNEQFF
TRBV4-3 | CASSQDMIVLIYNEQFF
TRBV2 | CASSEYAASNTEAFF
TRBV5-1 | CASSLQGRSGNTIYF
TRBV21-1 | CASSMGPGLAEGNEQFF
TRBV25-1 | CANRLGGIGLSGQPQHF
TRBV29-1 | CSVYRGPGQPQHF
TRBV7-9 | CASTLPGQGLGQYF
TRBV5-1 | CASSRGLATNTGELFF
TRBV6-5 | CASKRGFGELFF
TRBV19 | CASLKGSGSSYNEQFF
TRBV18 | CASFPTILNTEAFF
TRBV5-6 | CASSLPTNEKLFF
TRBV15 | CATSRQGRVYGYTF
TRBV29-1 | CSGFSGIGTDTQYF
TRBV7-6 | CASRQTSGQETQYF
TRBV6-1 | CASSEGPSSYNEQFF
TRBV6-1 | CASSGKTASTNEKLFF
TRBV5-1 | CASSLREVTGELFF
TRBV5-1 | CASSAGTGGRGNEKLFF
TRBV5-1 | CASSFEGDQPQHF
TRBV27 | CASSLWGGAGEGNEQFF
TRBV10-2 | CAGGTGGVGEQFF
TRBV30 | CAWLLGFPTYEQYF
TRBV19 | CASTSGANVLTF
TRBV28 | CASSPRGRIHEQYF
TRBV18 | CASSLQRDRRNTEAFF
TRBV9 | CASSVGPAGPTDTQYF
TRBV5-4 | CASSLQGANYEQYF
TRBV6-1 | CASKRGGTEAFF
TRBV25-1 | CASSETFNTGELFF
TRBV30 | CAYDRRNTEAFF
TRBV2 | CASREGLTDTQYF
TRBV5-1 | CASSFLQGRNYGYTF
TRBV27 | CASREGSNQPQHF
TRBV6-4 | CASHGCGTGISGRAYEQYF
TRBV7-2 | CASNPGQGNNEQFF
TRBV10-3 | CATRRLAGEVEQFF
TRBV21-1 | CASSKGQGLATIGTNF
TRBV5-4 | CASSLSPGKDTQYF
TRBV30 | CAWSSRPGLAGEPQETQYF
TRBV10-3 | CAIRDSITDTQYF
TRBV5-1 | CASSLFEGSGRNTQYF
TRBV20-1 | CSASGTYEQYF
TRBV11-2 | CASSLDGVVADSSYNEQFF
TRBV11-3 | CASSLASGGPDTQYF
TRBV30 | CAWSGGQGNEQYF